This TCR beta chain was identified in a study of OX40 agonist ivuxolimab in advanced cancers. About the study: Patients' therapy was ivuxolimab, an antibody that acts as an agonist of OX40 (CD134). Partial responses, seen in three patients, involved one hepatocellular carcinoma and two cutaneous melanomas.

Study-wide findings and caveats: There was clonal expansion of CD4+ and CD8+ blood T cells by week 6 at 0.1 to 3.0 mg/kg.

There are 15 residues in the CDR3. Germline V gives CDR1 KGHSH, CDR2 LQKENI. Losses at the gene ends were 4 bases for V and 4 bases for J; bases not matched to a gene: 8. With respect to this clone: The antigen remains unidentified.

Method: immunoSEQ multiplex PCR; TCRdb's copy keeps in-frame clones and lacks some. The table records roughly 80,000 clones, around 89% of them present only once. The study sampled blood at baseline, cycle 4 day 1, and cycle 7 day 1. The source of this sequence is an adult with an advanced solid tumor such as melanoma, head and neck, liver or kidney cancer. This chain uses TRBV18 with TRBJ2-5; 8 nucleotides line up with TRBD1. Here the sequenced sample was CD4+ or CD8+ T cells sorted from blood, taken in a trial of the OX40 agonist ivuxolimab. The CDR3 sequence is CASSHDQGARETQYF. In nucleotides, the CDR3 is TGTGCCAGCTCACACGACCAGGGGGCAAGAGAGACCCAGTACTTC.